The clone carrying this TCR beta chain was picked up many times. Its antigen is as yet unknown. Germline-derived CDR1 and CDR2 are DFQATT and SNEGSKA (reference sequence). The V end was cut by 3 bases, the J end by 5 bases, with 17 bases between. The CDR3 covers 14 residues. Time point in this sample: patch test 1, 2 weeks after DPC sensitization. Described treatment: therapeutic diphenylcyclopropenone sensitization with weekly scalp DPC. The drawing of blood occurred before each patch test was applied. TCRdb processed the RACE reads anew with MiXCR; each CDR3 protein has one entry. There are approximately 80,000 distinct CDR3 sequences in the sample; 7% to 8% occur only once, and roughly 1.6% lies in the top ten. This entry comes from a study of human T cells and chemical hapten exposure. Study-wide context: Read at 6 days, the patch tests placed 0.01% DPC on the upper back. Patients, largely female, had alopecia areata, totalis or universalis.

The study, taken as a whole, reports: Versus controls, significantly more large CDR3 similarity clusters arose from expanded TCRs.

The chain joins TRBV20-1 to TRBJ2-7, with D possibly TRBD2 on 6 matching bases. Sequences were derived from whole blood, sampled in connection with sensitization to the hapten diphenylcyclopropenone (DPC). The receptor's source is a woman in her twenties or thirties with alopecia areata. Some clones in this sample may be carry-over from other donors' samples. In DNA, the CDR3 is TGCAGTGCTAGGAACGGGGGTGAGGTGGACGAGCAGTACTTC. As protein: CSARNGGEVDEQYF.